Each of the 26 T cell receptor beta chains below was sequenced from the same sample in a study of a mutant IDH1 vaccine in newly diagnosed glioma. The time point denotes: baseline, week 1 (first vaccination visit). Indicated treatment: pre-vaccination baseline after standard-of-care therapy. Profiling relied on immunoSEQ multiplex PCR, and the TCRdb table lists in-frame clones only, not all of them. This table holds around 64,000 clones, approximately 82% found once. This sample comprised peripheral blood mononuclear cells (PBMCs), obtained from a glioma patient treated with radiotherapy, temozolomide or both. The receptors here all came from a woman aged 18 to 35 with glioma. Some clones in this sample may be carry-over from other donors' samples.

The V and J genes are TRBV7-3 and TRBJ2-1; possibly TRBD1 for D (6 bases). V was shortened by 5 bases and J by 4 bases, with 9 bases between the two germline ends. Germline V gene sequence: CDR1 SGHTA, CDR2 FQGTGA. CDR3 length: 13 residues. The CDR3 spells CASSPQGYNEQFF. The CDR3 nucleotides are TGTGCCAGCAGCCCCCAGGGGTACAATGAGCAGTTCTTC.

The J gene is TRBJ2-7, the V gene TRBV7-6, with a weak D call TRBD1 (5 bases). V lost 5 bases, J lost 3 bases, and 11 bases lay in between. CDR3 length equals 13 residues. Germline assignment: CDR1 SGHVS and CDR2 FNYEAQ. The CDR3 loop reads CASSHRQGYEQYF. The DNA for the CDR3 is TGTGCCAGCAGCCACCGGCAGGGCTACGAGCAGTACTTC. Full variable domain (missing parts from reference TRBV7-6 and TRBJ2-7): GAGVSQSPRYKVTKRGQDVALRCDPISGHVSLYWYRQALGQGPEFLTYFNYEAQQDKSGLPNDRFSAERPEGSISTLTIQRTEQRDSAMYRCASSHRQGYEQYFGPGTRLTVT.

This chain uses TRBV7-9 with TRBJ2-2, with 8 positions matching TRBD2. The CDR3 spans 16 residues. The germline V gene encodes CDR1 SEHNR and CDR2 FQNEAQ (reference sequence). V was clipped by 6 bases and J by 3 bases; unmatched bases: 9. The CDR3 sequence: CASSFSGALDTGELFF. CDR3 nucleotides: TGTGCCAGCAGTTTTAGCGGGGCCCTAGACACCGGGGAGCTGTTTTTT.

V usage is TRBV11-2 and J usage is TRBJ2-7, with 7 bases matching TRBD2. CDR3 size: 14 residues. J gave up 3 bases and V 3 bases, and 5 bases lay outside the gene matches. In germline, CDR1 is SGHAT, CDR2 FQNNGV. The CDR3 loop is CASSLGGKGYEQYF. In DNA form, the CDR3 reads TGTGCCAGCAGCTTGGGGGGGAAGGGCTACGAGCAGTACTTC.

V gene TRBV6-1 combines with J gene TRBJ1-1, with D hard to call. CDR1 and CDR2 (germline): MNHNS, SASEGT. There are 13 residues in the CDR3. V lost 6 bases, J lost 8 bases, and 16 bases lay in between. This CDR3 is CASRAGPGLEAFF. DNA for the CDR3: TGTGCCAGCAGGGCGGGCCCCGGGCTCGAAGCTTTCTTT.

The CDR3 reads CASNAGTGVQPQHF. The CDR3 coding sequence is TGTGCCAGTAACGCCGGGACAGGGGTGCAGCCCCAGCATTTT. The genes are TRBV19 and TRBJ1-5; 10 bases align to TRBD1. The CDR3 totals 14 residues. V lost 7 bases, J lost 7 bases, and 7 bases stayed unmatched. Germline CDR1 is LNHDA and CDR2 is SQIVND (reference sequence).

The J gene is TRBJ2-5, the V gene TRBV9, with a tentative D call TRBD2 (7 bases). There are 14 residues in the CDR3. V was trimmed by 0 bases and J by 5 bases, leaving 11 bases between them. CDR1 and CDR2 from the germline V gene are SGDLS and YYNGEE. The DNA of the CDR3 is TGTGCCAGCAGCGTAGTAGGGGGAGGGGAGACCCAGTACTTC. Amino acids: CASSVVGGGETQYF.

The rearrangement joins TRBV29-1 to TRBJ1-1; TRBD1 aligns across 9 bases. The germline gives CDR1 SQVTM, CDR2 ANQGSEA. The CDR3 runs 13 residues. The V gene end was trimmed by 6 bases and the J gene end by 0 bases; junction bases not matched to a gene: 2. CDR3 coding DNA: TGCAGCGTCGGGACAGGGTTGAACACTGAAGCTTTCTTT. Its translation is CSVGTGLNTEAFF.

The chain couples TRBV7-9 to TRBJ1-2; D is undetermined. CDR3 length: 13 amino acids. V lost 5 bases, J lost 3 bases, and 10 bases lay in between. CDR1 and CDR2 from the germline V gene are SEHNR and FQNEAQ (reference sequence). CDR3 loop: CASSPPADYGYTF. As DNA, the CDR3 is TGTGCCAGCAGCCCCCCGGCAGACTATGGCTACACCTTC.

The chain recombines TRBV9 with TRBJ2-3; D may be TRBD2 (6 bases). The CDR3 consists of 13 residues. The V end was cut by 7 bases, the J end by 2 bases, with 11 bases between. Looked up from germline, CDR1 is SGDLS and CDR2 is YYNGEE. In DNA, the CDR3 is TGTGCCAGCTCAGGACTAATCACAGATACGCAGTATTTT. It is translated as CASSGLITDTQYF.

The chain links TRBV5-3 to TRBJ1-2; weak D call: TRBD1 (5 bases). TRBV5-3 is reported as an ORF; its role is uncertain. V was pared by 4 bases and J by 2 bases, with 18 bases between. The CDR3 is 16 residues long. The CDR3 nucleotides are TGTGCCAGAAGCGGAGGGGCCCAGGGACTGAACTATGGCTACACCTTC. Translation gives CARSGGAQGLNYGYTF.

The chain joins TRBV9 to TRBJ1-2, with 8 bases aligning to TRBD1. J was trimmed by 8 bases and V by 5 bases; bases with no gene match: 8. The CDR3 has 13 residues. The germline V gene encodes CDR1 SGDLS and CDR2 YYNGEE. The CDR3 DNA sequence: TGTGCCAGCAGTGTCCAGGGGGCGCGGGGCTACACCTTC. Its translation is CASSVQGARGYTF.

This chain connects TRBV5-4 to TRBJ1-2; 9 bases fit TRBD1. Looked up from germline, CDR1 is SGHNT and CDR2 is YYREEE (reference sequence). The CDR3 is made up of 15 amino acids. The junction had 7 bases not matched to a gene; V was cut back by 4 bases and J by 3 bases. CDR3 nucleotides: TGTGCCAGCAGCCTGGGACAGGGCATGGACTATGGCTACACCTTC. This codes for CASSLGQGMDYGYTF.

V is TRBV13 and J is TRBJ2-7, with 9 bases fitting TRBD2. CDR1 is PRHDT and CDR2 is FYEKMQ in the germline V gene (reference sequence). The ends lost 4 bases at V and 5 bases at J; junction bases unmatched: 3. This CDR3 comprises 13 residues. This chain's CDR3 is CASSWGLADEQYF. For the CDR3, the DNA is TGTGCCAGCAGCTGGGGACTAGCAGACGAGCAGTACTTC.

V usage is TRBV27 and J usage is TRBJ1-4; D uncertain. Trimming stripped 6 bases from V and 7 bases from J, with 9 bases between. The CDR3 spans 12 residues. Germline CDR1 MNHEY, CDR2 SMNVEV (reference sequence). DNA of the CDR3: TGTGCCAGCAGAAGGACGGGTGAAAAACTGTTTTTT. It specifies CASRRTGEKLFF. Filled out from reference TRBV27 and TRBJ1-4, the complete variable domain reads EAQVTQNPRYLITVTGKKLTVTCSQNMNHEYMSWYRQDPGLGLRQIYYSMNVEVTDKGDVPEGYKVSRKEKRNFPLILESPSPNQTSLYFCASRRTGEKLFFGSGTQLSVL.

The rearrangement uses TRBV5-6 and TRBJ1-2; no definite D call. Per the germline V gene, CDR1 is SGHDT and CDR2 is YYEEEE. This CDR3 region has 12 residues. V lost 2 bases, J lost 8 bases, and 10 bases lay in between. In DNA, the CDR3 is TGTGCCAGCAGCTTTGGGCCGGGGGGCTACACCTTC. As protein: CASSFGPGGYTF.

The J gene is TRBJ1-1, the V gene TRBV2, with unresolved D. Germline V gene lookup returns CDR1 SNHLY and CDR2 FYNNEI. Trimming cost V 8 bases and J 4 bases, with 14 bases left between them. The CDR3 is 13 amino acids. This CDR3 is CASSLDGSTEAFF. In nucleotides, the CDR3 is TGTGCCAGCTCCCTGGACGGCTCCACTGAAGCTTTCTTT. Full variable domain (missing parts from reference TRBV2 and TRBJ1-1): EPEVTQTPSHQVTQMGQEVILRCVPISNHLYFYWYRQILGQKVEFLVSFYNNEISEKSEIFDDQFSVERPDGSNFTLKIRSTKLEDSAMYFCASSLDGSTEAFFGQGTRLTVV.

The table lists this clone with a few counts. The chain recombines TRBV6-1 with TRBJ2-7, with D perhaps being TRBD1 or TRBD2 (5 bases each). The CDR3 runs 15 residues. Trimming shortened V by 3 bases and J by 2 bases, and 14 bases separated the two germline ends. CDR1 MNHNS and CDR2 SASEGT come from the germline V gene. CDR3 DNA sequence: TGTGCCAGCAGTGAGGGGGTCCTCGGCCCCTACGAGCAGTACTTC. Its translation is CASSEGVLGPYEQYF.

This clone appeared once. The chain links TRBV4-3 to TRBJ1-1; unclear D gene. The CDR3 is 16 amino acids. The V end lost 0 bases, the J end lost 0 bases, and 11 bases lay between the germline ends. CDR1 LGHNA and CDR2 YSLEER come from the germline V gene. The CDR3 DNA reads as TGCGCCAGCAGCCAAGATTGGGTAGGGCTGAACACTGAAGCTTTCTTT. Protein sequence: CASSQDWVGLNTEAFF.

The V call is TRBV4-2, the J call TRBJ2-2, with 7 bases matching TRBD2. This CDR3 is built from 14 residues. CDR1 and CDR2 from the germline V gene are LGHNA and YNFKEQ. V dropped 11 bases and J dropped 0; count of bases not matched to a gene: 6. The DNA of the CDR3 is TGTGCCTCGACGCGGGGGACGAACACCGGGGAGCTGTTTTTT. Translating it yields CASTRGTNTGELFF.

CDR3 DNA: TGTGCCTGGAGTTCTTGGGCGGACAGGGGGCTTAAGAACTATGGCTACACCTTC. This codes for CAWSSWADRGLKNYGYTF. The V and J genes are TRBV30 and TRBJ1-2; 11 bases agree with TRBD1. Germline CDR1 GTSNPN, CDR2 SVGIG (reference sequence). The CDR3 loop spans 18 amino acids. After removal of 2 bases from V and 2 bases from J, the junction contained 13 bases not matched to a gene.

The genes are TRBV6-1 and TRBJ2-7; 7 positions agree with TRBD2. From germline, CDR1 is MNHNS and CDR2 SASEGT. CDR3 size: 12 residues. V was pared by 8 bases and J by 0 bases, with 1 base of the junction left unmatched. In DNA form, the CDR3 reads TGTGCCAGCGGGAGGGGCTCCTACGAGCAGTACTTC. The encoded protein is CASGRGSYEQYF.

The CDR3 DNA sequence: TGCGCCAGCAGTGAGTCGGGGGCCTTCACTGAAGCTTTCTTT. It translates to CASSESGAFTEAFF. V gene TRBV10-2 combines with J gene TRBJ1-1, with TRBD1 as a possible D gene (6 bases). CDR3 size: 14 residues. V dropped 0 bases and J dropped 4 bases, with 9 bases sitting between them. Germline CDR1 reads WSHSY; CDR2 reads SAAADI.

V and J are TRBV9 and TRBJ2-7; TRBD1 is a possible D gene (7 bases). The germline V gene encodes CDR1 SGDLS and CDR2 YYNGEE. V gave up 4 bases and J gave up 3 bases, with 14 bases separating them. This CDR3 region has 14 residues. CDR3 sequence: CASSRGTESYEQYF. Here the CDR3 DNA reads TGTGCCAGCAGCCGCGGGACAGAGAGCTACGAGCAGTACTTC.

The V and J genes are TRBV9 and TRBJ2-4; possibly TRBD2 for D (7 bases). The germline V gene encodes CDR1 SGDLS and CDR2 YYNGEE. V was shortened by 3 bases and J by 0 bases, with 10 bases between the two germline ends. CDR3 length: 15 amino acids. The CDR3 nucleotides are TGTGCCAGCAGCGGGGGGGGGCGAGCCAAAAACATTCAGTACTTC. As protein: CASSGGGRAKNIQYF.

There are a few counts of this clone. The rearrangement joins TRBV4-1 to TRBJ1-1, with D possibly matching TRBD1 (6 bases). The germline CDR1 and CDR2 sequences are MGHRA and YSYEKL. The CDR3 covers 13 residues. V lost 3 bases, J lost 7 bases, and 12 bases lay in between. CDR3 nucleotide sequence: TGCGCCAGCAGCCAGCCGGGACACCTTGAAGCTTTCTTT. It encodes CASSQPGHLEAFF.